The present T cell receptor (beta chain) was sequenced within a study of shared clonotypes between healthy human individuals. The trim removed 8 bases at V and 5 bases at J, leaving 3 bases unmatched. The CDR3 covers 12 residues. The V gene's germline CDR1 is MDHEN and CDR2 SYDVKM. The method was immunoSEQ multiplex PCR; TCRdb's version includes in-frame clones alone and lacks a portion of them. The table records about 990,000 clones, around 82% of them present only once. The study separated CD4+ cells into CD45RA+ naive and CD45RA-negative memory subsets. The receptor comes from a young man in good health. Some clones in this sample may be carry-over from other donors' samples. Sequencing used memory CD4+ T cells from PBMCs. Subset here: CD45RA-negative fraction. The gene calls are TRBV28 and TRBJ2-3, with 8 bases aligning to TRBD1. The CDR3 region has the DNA TGTGCCAGCGGAACAGGGGGAGATACGCAGTATTTT. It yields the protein CASGTGGDTQYF.